This T cell receptor beta chain stems from a study of blood T cells in healthy people across ages. A J-beta primer mix and a sample-barcoded 5' primer were used in a second PCR of roughly 6 to 11 cycles. Through a template-switch adaptor with 12 random nucleotides, each cDNA molecule received a tag. TCRdb independently ran MiXCR on the 5' RACE reads; one entry per CDR3 protein. The sample has some 1.5 million distinct CDR3 sequences; 28% are singletons. The individuals who served as donors were healthy Caucasians living in Russia, aged roughly 6 to 90. Each sample yielded at least 5 micrograms of PBMC total RNA. The sequencing input was blood. This TCR derives from a woman in her twenties or thirties in good health.

The CDR3 nucleotides are TGTGCCAGCAGTTTCAGGGTCACCGGGGAGCTGTTTTTT. Translation: CASSFRVTGELFF. The chain uses TRBV12-3 or TRBV12-4 and TRBJ2-2, with D perhaps matching TRBD1 (5 bases). The CDR3 extends over 13 amino acids. V shed 3 bases and J shed 4 bases, with 6 bases lying between them.